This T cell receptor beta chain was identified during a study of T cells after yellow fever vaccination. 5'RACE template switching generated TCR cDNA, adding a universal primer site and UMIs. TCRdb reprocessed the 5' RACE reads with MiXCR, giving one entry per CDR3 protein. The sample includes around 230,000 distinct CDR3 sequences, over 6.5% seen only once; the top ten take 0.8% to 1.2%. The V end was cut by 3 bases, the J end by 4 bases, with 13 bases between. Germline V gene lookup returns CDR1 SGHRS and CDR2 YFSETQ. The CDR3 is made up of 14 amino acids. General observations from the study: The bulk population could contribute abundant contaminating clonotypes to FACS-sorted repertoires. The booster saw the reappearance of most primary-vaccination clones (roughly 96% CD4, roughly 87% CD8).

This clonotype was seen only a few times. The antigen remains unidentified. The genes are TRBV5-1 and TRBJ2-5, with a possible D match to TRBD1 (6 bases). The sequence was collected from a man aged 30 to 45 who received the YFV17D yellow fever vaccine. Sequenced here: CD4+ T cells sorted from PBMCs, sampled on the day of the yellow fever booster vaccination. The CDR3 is CASSYPGTRETQYF. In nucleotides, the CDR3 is TGCGCCAGCAGCTACCCCGGGACAAGAGAGACCCAGTACTTC.